Listed below are T cell receptor beta chains from one sample, sequenced in a study of spatial heterogeneity in lung cancer. TCRdb ran MiXCR on the 5' RACE reads and lists one entry per CDR3 protein. This table has roughly 100,000 distinct CDR3 sequences, over 8.5% appearing once. The sequences come from PBMCs, collected at surgery. The receptors shown here come from a male donor with early-stage non-small cell lung cancer. CDR3s include the opening cysteine and the closing phenylalanine or tryptophan. The D gene is left open where the match is weak. Clone size is not always given. Where it is, it says once, few, many or a class for expanded clones.

j_call: TRBJ2-7; d_call: NA; clone_size: many; v_call: TRBV2; cdr3_aa: CASSEGQVPSYEQYF; cdr3_nt: TGTGCCAGCAGTGAAGGCCAGGTTCCCTCCTACGAGCAGTACTTC
j_call: TRBJ2-1; d_call: TRBD2; clone_size: many; v_call: TRBV20-1; cdr3_aa: CSARDSTSGLYNEQFF; cdr3_nt: TGCAGTGCTAGAGATAGTACTAGCGGTCTTTACAATGAGCAGTTCTTC
j_call: TRBJ2-4; d_call: NA; clone_size: NA; v_call: TRBV19; cdr3_aa: CASSQVGEKNIQYF; cdr3_nt: TGTGCCAGTAGTCAGGTCGGGGAGAAAAACATTCAGTACTTC
j_call: TRBJ1-5; d_call: TRBD1; clone_size: many; v_call: TRBV3-1; cdr3_aa: CASSLDRDQPQHF; cdr3_nt: TGTGCCAGCAGCCTAGACAGGGATCAGCCCCAGCATTTT
j_call: TRBJ2-1; d_call: TRBD2; clone_size: NA; v_call: TRBV20-1; cdr3_aa: CSARLAGVLNEQFF; cdr3_nt: TGCAGTGCTAGACTAGCGGGAGTTCTCAATGAGCAGTTCTTC
j_call: TRBJ1-1; d_call: NA; clone_size: many; v_call: TRBV4-2; cdr3_aa: CASSQVGAGTEAFF; cdr3_nt: TGTGCCAGCAGCCAAGTCGGAGCGGGCACTGAAGCTTTCTTT
j_call: TRBJ2-7; d_call: TRBD1; clone_size: many; v_call: TRBV20-1; cdr3_aa: CSARQGFYEQYF; cdr3_nt: TGCAGTGCCAGACAGGGGTTCTACGAGCAGTACTTC
j_call: TRBJ1-6; d_call: NA; clone_size: many; v_call: TRBV5-5; cdr3_aa: CASSPGLRYNSPLHF; cdr3_nt: TGTGCCAGCAGCCCCGGACTCCGCTATAATTCACCCCTCCACTTT
j_call: TRBJ2-3; d_call: NA; clone_size: many; v_call: TRBV12-5; cdr3_aa: CASGPTPTDTQYF; cdr3_nt: TGTGCTAGTGGTCCGACTCCAACAGATACGCAGTATTTT
j_call: TRBJ2-7; d_call: NA; clone_size: NA; v_call: TRBV7-2; cdr3_aa: CASSLGRGPPYEQYF; cdr3_nt: TGTGCCAGCAGCTTAGGTCGGGGGCCGCCCTACGAGCAGTACTTC
j_call: TRBJ2-3; d_call: NA; clone_size: NA; v_call: TRBV27; cdr3_aa: CASSPPRTDTQYF; cdr3_nt: TGTGCCAGCAGCCCCCCCCGCACAGATACGCAGTATTTT
j_call: TRBJ2-4; d_call: NA; clone_size: NA; v_call: TRBV5-4; cdr3_aa: CASTYSGAKNIQYF; cdr3_nt: TGTGCCAGCACCTATAGTGGGGCCAAAAACATTCAGTACTTC
j_call: TRBJ1-1; d_call: TRBD1; clone_size: NA; v_call: TRBV6-6; cdr3_aa: CASSLGQINTEAFF; cdr3_nt: TGTGCCAGCAGTTTGGGACAGATTAACACTGAAGCTTTCTTT
j_call: TRBJ1-6; d_call: TRBD1; clone_size: many; v_call: TRBV19; cdr3_aa: CASSTSGQFSSYNSPLHF; cdr3_nt: TGTGCCAGTAGTACCTCGGGACAGTTTAGCTCCTATAATTCACCCCTCCACTTT
j_call: TRBJ2-1; d_call: NA; clone_size: many; v_call: TRBV2; cdr3_aa: CASEGHSSYNEQFF; cdr3_nt: TGTGCCAGCGAGGGACACAGCTCCTACAATGAGCAGTTCTTC
j_call: TRBJ2-3; d_call: NA; clone_size: few; v_call: TRBV6-5; cdr3_aa: CASRFQGRTDTQYF; cdr3_nt: TGTGCCAGCAGATTCCAGGGGAGGACAGATACGCAGTATTTT
j_call: TRBJ1-6; d_call: NA; clone_size: NA; v_call: TRBV7-8; cdr3_aa: CASSFQGRGSPLHF; cdr3_nt: TGTGCCAGCAGCTTCCAGGGCAGAGGCTCACCCCTCCACTTT
j_call: TRBJ2-7; d_call: TRBD2; clone_size: few; v_call: TRBV20-1; cdr3_aa: CSVSTSGSREQYF; cdr3_nt: TGCAGTGTTTCGACTAGCGGGAGTCGAGAGCAGTACTTC
j_call: TRBJ2-7; d_call: NA; clone_size: many; v_call: TRBV20-1; cdr3_aa: CSARDSGVSEQYF; cdr3_nt: TGCAGTGCTAGAGATAGTGGGGTTAGCGAGCAGTACTTC
j_call: TRBJ2-5; d_call: NA; clone_size: many; v_call: TRBV11-2; cdr3_aa: CASSSWTIYF; cdr3_nt: TGTGCCAGCAGCTCTTGGACTATTTACTTC
j_call: TRBJ1-3; d_call: NA; clone_size: few; v_call: TRBV20-1; cdr3_aa: CSATYREGGNTIYF; cdr3_nt: TGCAGTGCTACCTACAGGGAGGGTGGAAACACCATATATTTT
j_call: TRBJ2-1; d_call: TRBD2; clone_size: few; v_call: TRBV2; cdr3_aa: CASSERGGTYNEQFF; cdr3_nt: TGTGCCAGCAGTGAACGCGGGGGAACCTACAATGAGCAGTTCTTC
j_call: TRBJ2-4; d_call: NA; clone_size: NA; v_call: TRBV27; cdr3_aa: CASSLKLAQNIQYF; cdr3_nt: TGTGCCAGCAGTTTAAAGCTAGCGCAAAACATTCAGTACTTC
j_call: TRBJ1-1; d_call: NA; clone_size: few; v_call: TRBV6-5; cdr3_aa: CASSYWGMTRSTEAFF; cdr3_nt: TGTGCCAGCAGTTACTGGGGGATGACCCGGAGCACTGAAGCTTTCTTT
j_call: TRBJ2-5; d_call: NA; clone_size: few; v_call: TRBV2; cdr3_aa: CASSEEVGETQYF; cdr3_nt: TGTGCCAGCAGTGAGGAGGTCGGAGAGACCCAGTACTTC
j_call: TRBJ2-5; d_call: TRBD2; clone_size: many; v_call: TRBV5-4; cdr3_aa: CAIAGLAGSETQYF; cdr3_nt: TGTGCCATTGCGGGACTAGCGGGATCAGAGACCCAGTACTTC
j_call: TRBJ1-1; d_call: NA; clone_size: many; v_call: TRBV29-1; cdr3_aa: CSGGSEAFF; cdr3_nt: TGCAGCGGGGGATCTGAAGCTTTCTTT
j_call: TRBJ2-5; d_call: TRBD2; clone_size: NA; v_call: TRBV10-3; cdr3_aa: CAISAREASGFQETQYF; cdr3_nt: TGTGCCATCAGTGCCAGGGAGGCTAGCGGGTTCCAAGAGACCCAGTACTTC
j_call: TRBJ2-1; d_call: TRBD2; clone_size: many; v_call: TRBV9; cdr3_aa: CASSATLAGGSYNEQFF; cdr3_nt: TGTGCCAGCAGCGCCACACTAGCGGGAGGCTCCTACAATGAGCAGTTCTTC
j_call: TRBJ2-7; d_call: NA; clone_size: few; v_call: TRBV27; cdr3_aa: CTSVLGDLSSYEQYF; cdr3_nt: TGCACCAGCGTCCTTGGGGACTTGAGCTCCTACGAGCAGTACTTC
j_call: TRBJ1-3; d_call: NA; clone_size: NA; v_call: TRBV3-1; cdr3_aa: CASSHLPGYSGNTIYF; cdr3_nt: TGTGCCAGCAGCCATTTGCCAGGGTACTCTGGAAACACCATATATTTT
j_call: TRBJ2-3; d_call: NA; clone_size: few; v_call: TRBV7-9; cdr3_aa: CASGPLDTQYF; cdr3_nt: TGTGCCAGCGGCCCCTTGGATACGCAGTATTTT
j_call: TRBJ1-6; d_call: NA; clone_size: few; v_call: TRBV7-9; cdr3_aa: CASSSIGTQGNSPLHF; cdr3_nt: TGTGCCAGCAGCTCCATAGGAACTCAGGGGAACTCACCCCTCCACTTT
j_call: TRBJ2-1; d_call: TRBD2; clone_size: NA; v_call: TRBV19; cdr3_aa: CASKAGGLTGGYNEQFF; cdr3_nt: TGTGCCAGTAAAGCGGGAGGGCTTACAGGAGGTTACAATGAGCAGTTCTTC
j_call: TRBJ2-1; d_call: TRBD1; clone_size: NA; v_call: TRBV6-2/TRBV6-3; cdr3_aa: CASNPRPGQGPSEQFF; cdr3_nt: TGTGCCAGCAACCCTCGCCCGGGACAGGGGCCGAGTGAGCAGTTCTTC
j_call: TRBJ2-7; d_call: NA; clone_size: few; v_call: TRBV5-1; cdr3_aa: CASSLSGGGSYEQYF; cdr3_nt: TGCGCCAGCAGCTTAAGTGGGGGCGGCTCCTACGAGCAGTACTTC
j_call: TRBJ2-2; d_call: NA; clone_size: NA; v_call: TRBV24-1; cdr3_aa: CATSRGQDTEELFF; cdr3_nt: TGTGCCACCAGTCGGGGCCAGGACACCGAGGAGCTGTTTTTT
j_call: TRBJ2-3; d_call: NA; clone_size: few; v_call: TRBV7-2; cdr3_aa: CASSLEGPPHTDTQYF; cdr3_nt: TGTGCCAGCAGCTTAGAGGGACCTCCCCACACAGATACGCAGTATTTT